This record concerns one TCR beta chain sequence. As yet, its antigen is unknown. Time point noted: 10-day in vitro stimulation with candidate neoantigen peptide 5. Seven or eight ELISpot-reactive neoantigen peptides each drove a roughly eleven-day in vitro stimulation. This sample is part of a study of PD-1 blockade in mismatch repair-deficient tumors. As for the study in general: Enrolled about 2013-2016, patients had progressing, pretreated mismatch repair-deficient cancers of about a dozen types.

This CDR3 contains 14 residues. CDR1 is SNHLY, CDR2 FYNNEI, per germline. The V gene lost 8 bases and the J gene lost 0 bases, with 11 bases spanning the gap. Libraries were prepared by immunoSEQ multiplex PCR; TCRdb keeps only in-frame clonotypes and omits some of them. The profile covers fewer than 18,000 clones, with under 85% appearing a single time and over 9.5% taken by the ten largest. Points from the study as a whole: Rapid post-treatment expansion, then contraction, generally preceding radiologic response, marked tumor-resident clones.

The receptor was derived from an adult with mismatch repair-deficient cancer. This material consisted of cells cultured in vitro, taken from a patient treated with pembrolizumab. The V and J genes are TRBV2 and TRBJ1-5; the D is unclear. The CDR3 reads CASGGIYSNQPQHF. In DNA, the CDR3 is TGTGCCAGCGGAGGAATATATAGCAATCAGCCCCAGCATTTT.